This T cell receptor (beta chain) stems from a study of OX40 agonist ivuxolimab in advanced cancers. Study conclusions and caveats: In the 0.1 to 3.0 mg/kg range, CD4+ and CD8+ blood T cells had expanded clonally by week 6.

This CDR3 comprises 15 residues. Germline V gene lookup returns CDR1 MNHNY and CDR2 SVGAGI (reference sequence). The V and J ends lost 6 bases and 5 bases, in that order; junction bases with no gene match: 10. The assay was immunoSEQ multiplex PCR, and TCRdb's table has in-frame clones only and misses some. Of around 68,000 clones listed, more than 75% were seen once; the top ten hold around 2.1%. Comment on this clone: Its antigen is unidentified.

The origin of this receptor is an adult with an advanced solid tumor such as melanoma, head and neck, liver or kidney cancer. The chain links TRBV6-6 to TRBJ1-2, with TRBD1 matching over 9 bases. The specimen was CD4+ or CD8+ T cells sorted from blood, collected in a trial of the OX40 agonist ivuxolimab. DNA for the CDR3: TGTGCCAGCAGCACCTATGGGGACAGGGAGTATGGCTACACCTTC. Amino acid sequence: CASSTYGDREYGYTF.